This T cell receptor beta chain is drawn from a study of PD-1 blockade in classical Hodgkin lymphoma. Study-wide results and limits: By C4D1, CD4+ diversity increased significantly, especially in complete responders. Baseline diversity resembling that of newly diagnosed patients was seen in complete responders. Those starting nivolumab under 1 year post-ASCT were excluded.

Specified time point: cycle 4 day 1 (C4D1), after more than 5 weeks of nivolumab. Brentuximab vedotin exposure varied, and every patient relapsed after autologous stem cell transplantation. Purification of CD4+ T cells from thawed PBMCs was achieved by magnetic negative selection. For this clone: Its antigen remains unknown.

The data were produced by immunoSEQ multiplex PCR, yet TCRdb's version contains in-frame clones alone and is incomplete. The data contain some 23,000 clones, around 80% of them seen just once; the ten biggest clones take up 2.5% to 3.5%. The sequenced sample was CD4+ T cells from blood, obtained before the fourth cycle of nivolumab. This receptor was taken from a human donor with classical Hodgkin lymphoma.

CDR3 amino acids: CASSPVDREAGYTF. CDR3 coding DNA: TGTGCCAGCTCACCCGTAGACAGGGAAGCCGGCTACACCTTC. The chain is built from TRBV18 and TRBJ1-2, with 7 bases aligning to TRBD1. The germline V gene has CDR1 KGHSH and CDR2 LQKENI. V shed 3 bases and J 8 bases; nucleotides not matched to a gene: 9. The CDR3 extends over 14 amino acids.